Each of the 27 T cell receptor beta chains below was sequenced from the same sample in a study of T cell responses to AZD1222 COVID-19 vaccine. Some clones are missing from TCRdb's copy, which holds only in-frame ones; the method was immunoSEQ multiplex PCR. Here the sample spans around 140,000 clones, roughly nine tenths being singletons. The sequences come from peripheral blood, collected 28 days after the second AZD1222 dose. These receptors were obtained from an adult who received the AZD1222 COVID-19 vaccine.

This sequence joins TRBV4-1 and TRBJ1-5; possibly TRBD1 for D (6 bases). V lost 4 bases to trimming and J lost 6 bases, with 19 bases between them. The V gene's germline CDR1 is MGHRA and CDR2 YSYEKL. This CDR3 region has 16 residues. The CDR3 coding sequence is TGCGCCAGCAGCCCCGACGGTTCAGGGGTGGGTCAGCCCCAGCATTTT. This codes for CASSPDGSGVGQPQHF.

The rearrangement uses TRBV7-2 and TRBJ2-3; no definite D call. V lost 5 bases and J 0 bases, leaving 9 bases between the germline ends. CDR1 is SGHTA and CDR2 is FQGNSA in the germline V gene. This CDR3 has 14 amino acids. In DNA, the CDR3 is TGTGCCAGCAGCCCTTTTGGTAGCACAGATACGCAGTATTTT. Amino acid sequence: CASSPFGSTDTQYF. The entire variable domain, with the rest obtained from reference TRBV7-2 and TRBJ2-3, is as follows: GAGVSQSPSNKVTEKGKDVELRCDPISGHTALYWYRQSLGQGLEFLIYFQGNSAPDKSGLPSDRFSAERTGGSVSTLTIQRTQQEDSAVYLCASSPFGSTDTQYFGPGTRLTVL.

The chain recombines TRBV29-1 with TRBJ2-2, with a weak D call TRBD2 (5 bases). Germline CDR1 is SQVTM and CDR2 is ANQGSEA. The length of the CDR3 is 14 residues. Trimming pared 2 bases from V and 6 bases from J, leaving 13 bases between. DNA for the CDR3: TGCAGCGTTGAAAGGGAATTGGACTCCGGGGAGCTGTTTTTT. Encoded protein: CSVERELDSGELFF.

This clone appeared a few times. V is TRBV29-1 and J is TRBJ1-1; 8 nucleotides agree with TRBD1. Germline V gene sequence: CDR1 SQVTM, CDR2 ANQGSEA. Trimming cost V 2 bases and J 11 bases; bases outside gene matches: 7. This CDR3 is built from 12 residues. This chain's CDR3 is CSVERQGAGAFF. CDR3 DNA: TGCAGCGTTGAACGTCAGGGGGCGGGCGCTTTCTTT.

The chain has TRBV18 and TRBJ1-4; D not resolved. Germline loops: CDR1 KGHSH, CDR2 LQKENI. This CDR3 contains 18 residues. Trimming stripped 3 bases from V and 5 bases from J, with 22 bases between. CDR3 residues: CASSPSHLADGGNEKLFF. CDR3 nucleotides: TGTGCCAGCTCACCTTCACATCTCGCAGACGGCGGGAATGAAAAACTGTTTTTT. Variable domain in full (rest from reference TRBV18 and TRBJ1-4): NAGVMQNPRHLVRRRGQEARLRCSPMKGHSHVYWYRQLPEEGLKFMVYLQKENIIDESGMPKERFSAEFPKEGPSILRIQQVVRGDSAAYFCASSPSHLADGGNEKLFFGSGTQLSVL.

This clone was seen only a few times. V is TRBV5-4 and J is TRBJ2-7; D is possibly TRBD1 (5 bases). Per germline, CDR1 SGHNT and CDR2 YYREEE (reference sequence). Trimming removed 4 bases at V and 5 bases at J, with 13 bases between. CDR3 size: 13 residues. CDR3 amino acids: CASSLTGANEQYF. CDR3 DNA sequence: TGTGCCAGCAGCCTGACTGGGGCGAACGAGCAGTACTTC.

The chain couples TRBV27 to TRBJ1-4; D ambiguous. The germline V gene has CDR1 MNHEY and CDR2 SMNVEV (reference sequence). The CDR3 spans 12 residues. Trimming took 6 bases from V and 7 from J, leaving 9 bases between them. The CDR3 DNA is TGTGCCAGCAGGTCCGTGGGTGAAAAACTGTTTTTT. Protein sequence: CASRSVGEKLFF. Drawing the rest from reference TRBV27 and TRBJ1-4, the complete variable domain is EAQVTQNPRYLITVTGKKLTVTCSQNMNHEYMSWYRQDPGLGLRQIYYSMNVEVTDKGDVPEGYKVSRKEKRNFPLILESPSPNQTSLYFCASRSVGEKLFFGSGTQLSVL.

This chain connects TRBV11-2 to TRBJ2-6; D not certain. Trimming cost V 0 bases and J 0 bases, with 6 bases left between them. CDR1 SGHAT and CDR2 FQNNGV come from the germline V gene. The CDR3 length is 16 residues. CDR3 sequence reads: CASSLDGSSGANVLTF. CDR3 coding DNA: TGTGCCAGCAGCTTAGATGGCAGCTCTGGGGCCAACGTCCTGACTTTC. The whole variable domain, remainder taken from reference TRBV11-2 and TRBJ2-6, is EAGVAQSPRYKIIEKRQSVAFWCNPISGHATLYWYQQILGQGPKLLIQFQNNGVVDDSQLPKDRFSAERLKGVDSTLKIQPAKLEDSAVYLCASSLDGSSGANVLTFGAGSRLTVL.

The CDR3 nucleotides are TGTGCCAGCAGTTACAATGACAGGGACGAGCAGTACTTC. Translation: CASSYNDRDEQYF. The genes are TRBV6-5 and TRBJ2-7, with 7 bases lining up with TRBD1. This CDR3 spans 13 amino acids. Germline V gene lookup returns CDR1 MNHEY and CDR2 SVGAGI. The V segment lost 2 bases and the J segment 5 bases; nucleotides outside the gene matches: 3.

This chain uses TRBV28 with TRBJ2-7; 14 nucleotides match TRBD2. J lost 3 bases, V lost 7 bases, and 14 bases had no gene match. Germline V CDR1 and CDR2: MDHEN, SYDVKM. There are 18 residues in the CDR3. In DNA form, the CDR3 reads TGTGCCAGCATCCCTGGCGGGACTAGCGGGAGCAGAGGCTACGAGCAGTACTTC. This codes for CASIPGGTSGSRGYEQYF.

The J gene is TRBJ2-7, the V gene TRBV4-1; TRBD1 agrees at 7 bases. The junction had 16 bases not matched to a gene; V was cut back by 8 bases and J by 3 bases. This CDR3 contains 16 residues. The V gene's germline CDR1 is MGHRA and CDR2 YSYEKL. The CDR3 DNA follows: TGCGCCAGCCAACTTCGGACAGGCGCCCTCAGCTACGAGCAGTACTTC. Translated: CASQLRTGALSYEQYF.

The rearrangement joins TRBV19 to TRBJ2-7, with TRBD2 identical over 7 bases. Germline-derived CDR1 and CDR2 are LNHDA and SQIVND (reference sequence). Trimming removed 3 bases from V and 2 bases from J; junction bases left unmatched: 7. CDR3 length: 15 amino acids. The CDR3 region has the DNA TGTGCCAGTAGTATCCTAGCGGACGGAACCTACGAGCAGTACTTC. Translation gives CASSILADGTYEQYF.

The CDR3 spells CASSPPGYRGNTEAFF. The CDR3 DNA reads as TGTGCCAGCTCACCACCGGGTTACAGGGGGAACACTGAAGCTTTCTTT. This chain joins TRBV18 and TRBJ1-1, with TRBD1 identical over 7 bases. The CDR3 has 16 amino acids. Trimming cost V 0 bases and J 1 base; bases outside gene matches: 5. In germline, CDR1 is KGHSH, CDR2 LQKENI.

The V gene is TRBV3-1 (or the pseudogene TRBV3-2), the J gene TRBJ1-6; TRBD1 is a possible D gene (6 bases). Trimming removed 4 bases at V and 5 bases at J, with 18 bases between. CDR3 length: 17 amino acids. The V gene's germline CDR1 is LGHDT and CDR2 YNNKEL (reference sequence). The CDR3, as DNA: TGTGCCAGCAGCCCATTTACAGGGACGGGAGATAATTCACCCCTCCACTTT. It yields the protein CASSPFTGTGDNSPLHF.

V gene TRBV21-1 combines with J gene TRBJ2-7; TRBD2, the table's D call, was not compared with the DNA. TRBV21-1 counts as a pseudogene. This CDR3 comprises 15 residues. This CDR3 is CASSKGSTSGQEGNF. In DNA, the CDR3 is TGTGCCAGCAGCAAGGGAAGTACTAGCGGTCAAGAAGGGAACTTC.

This clone appeared a single time. The chain is built from TRBV30 and TRBJ2-1, with D possibly TRBD2 on 5 matching bases. Per germline, CDR1 GTSNPN and CDR2 SVGIG (reference sequence). Trimming pared 2 bases from V and 8 bases from J, leaving 13 bases between. CDR3 length: 13 amino acids. The CDR3 bases are TGTGCCTGGAGTAAAACTAGGCTTTATGAGCAGTTCTTC. Its protein product is CAWSKTRLYEQFF.

J is TRBJ1-2 and V is TRBV7-3; no firm D call. V dropped 0 bases and J dropped 8 bases, with 10 bases sitting between them. The V gene's germline CDR1 is SGHTA and CDR2 FQGTGA. The CDR3 has 13 amino acids. The DNA for the CDR3 is TGTGCCAGCAGCTTAACGGGAAACGGCGGCTACACCTTC. It is translated as CASSLTGNGGYTF.

The genes are TRBV4-3 and TRBJ2-1; D is perhaps TRBD1 (6 bases). The CDR3 loop spans 19 amino acids. V was cut by 0 bases and J by 5 bases, with 23 bases left in between. CDR1 and CDR2 (germline): LGHNA, YSLEER. In nucleotides, the CDR3 is TGCGCCAGCAGCCAAGAAGGAACCGGCCTAGGGGGAAGAAACAATGAGCAGTTCTTC. Protein product: CASSQEGTGLGGRNNEQFF.

The V gene is TRBV11-3, the J gene TRBJ2-1, with D possibly TRBD2 on 7 matching bases. CDR3 length: 14 residues. The V end was cut by 5 bases, the J end by 9 bases, with 17 bases between. The germline V gene has CDR1 SGHNT and CDR2 YENEEA. CDR3 DNA: TGTGCCAGCAGCCCCGAAGGGGGGGAAGCTGAGCAGTTCTTC. Translating it yields CASSPEGGEAEQFF.

The V gene is TRBV19, the J gene TRBJ2-3, with TRBD2 identical over 8 bases. This CDR3 spans 14 amino acids. J was trimmed by 1 base and V by 9 bases; bases with no gene match: 6. CDR1 is LNHDA and CDR2 is SQIVND in the germline V gene (reference sequence). The CDR3 region is CASSAGVGTDTQYF. CDR3 DNA sequence: TGTGCCAGCTCAGCGGGAGTCGGCACAGATACGCAGTATTTT.

The chain's CDR3 is CASSLIGGSLETQYF. Here the CDR3 DNA reads TGTGCCAGCAGCTTAATAGGCGGGTCATTGGAGACCCAGTACTTC. The rearrangement joins TRBV7-3 to TRBJ2-5; tentative D call: TRBD2 (5 bases). V lost 1 base to trimming and J lost 5 bases, with 14 bases between them. Looked up from germline, CDR1 is SGHTA and CDR2 is FQGTGA. The CDR3 totals 15 residues.

The chain recombines TRBV7-2 with TRBJ1-5; no clear D. The CDR3 spans 14 residues. V was shortened by 5 bases and J by 7 bases, with 15 bases between the two germline ends. Germline-derived CDR1 and CDR2 are SGHTA and FQGNSA. For the CDR3, the DNA is TGTGCCAGCAGCACCCTTGAGGTGGGACAGCCCCAGCATTTT. Amino acid sequence: CASSTLEVGQPQHF.

The chain carries TRBV27 and TRBJ1-5; 9 positions agree with TRBD1. Trimming removed 9 bases from V and 4 bases from J; junction bases left unmatched: 7. CDR1 is MNHEY, CDR2 SMNVEV, per germline (reference sequence). This CDR3 is built from 14 residues. The CDR3: CASRGQGINQPQHF. The CDR3 region has the DNA TGTGCCAGTCGGGGACAGGGAATAAATCAGCCCCAGCATTTT.

This clone has a handful of counts. The rearrangement links TRBV9 to TRBJ2-3; 15 bases map to TRBD2. The CDR3 spans 16 residues. Germline values: CDR1 SGDLS, CDR2 YYNGEE. V shed 3 bases, J shed 6 bases, and the junction held 5 bases outside the gene matches. The DNA of the CDR3 is TGTGCCAGCAGCGATACCGGGACTAGCGGGAGGGATACGCAGTATTTT. This gives the protein CASSDTGTSGRDTQYF. Variable domain in full (rest from reference TRBV9 and TRBJ2-3): DSGVTQTPKHLITATGQRVTLRCSPRSGDLSVYWYQQSLDQGLQFLIQYYNGEERAKGNILERFSAQQFPDLHSELNLSSLELGDSALYFCASSDTGTSGRDTQYFGPGTRLTVL.

The chain has TRBV6-6 and TRBJ2-1; D is uncertain. The ends were cut back, 6 bases at V and 0 bases at J, with 21 bases in the middle. CDR1 MNHNY and CDR2 SVGAGI come from the germline V gene (reference sequence). CDR3 length: 18 amino acids. As DNA, the CDR3 is TGTGCCAGCAGACGACATTTTGGCTCAAATCGCTCCTACAATGAGCAGTTCTTC. This sequence encodes CASRRHFGSNRSYNEQFF.

The chain links TRBV6-5 to TRBJ2-1, with 12 positions matching TRBD2. V was pared by 0 bases and J by 8 bases, with 2 bases of the junction left unmatched. The CDR3 totals 15 residues. CDR1 and CDR2 from the germline V gene are MNHEY and SVGAGI. This CDR3 reads CASSYSTSGSYEQFF. The CDR3 coding sequence is TGTGCCAGCAGTTACTCGACTAGCGGGAGTTATGAGCAGTTCTTC.

J is TRBJ2-1 and V is TRBV19, with TRBD2 matching over 7 bases. Germline V lookup: CDR1 LNHDA, CDR2 SQIVND (reference sequence). The CDR3 has 15 residues. J lost 2 bases, V lost 8 bases, and 9 bases had no gene match. This CDR3 is CASAPSGQPYNEQFF. The CDR3 region has the DNA TGTGCCAGTGCACCTAGCGGACAACCCTACAATGAGCAGTTCTTC.